This T cell receptor (beta chain) appears in the sequencing data of a study of blood T cell repertoires in COVID-19. Whole-study context: Samples of COVID-19 (acute and convalescent) were obtained from the United States, Italy and Spain.

Profiling relied on immunoSEQ multiplex PCR, and the TCRdb table lists in-frame clones only, not all of them. The table shows about 260,000 clones, with around 86% occurring only once. V was cut by 8 bases and J by 2 bases, with 6 bases left in between. CDR1 and CDR2 (germline): MNHEY, SVGAGI. This CDR3 has 11 amino acids. The origin of this receptor is a woman aged 40 to 50 who had recovered from COVID-19. The chain recombines TRBV6-5 with TRBJ1-2; maybe TRBD1 (6 bases). Material: peripheral blood. In DNA form, the CDR3 reads TGTGCCAGCGGACAGAACTATGGCTACACCTTC. Protein sequence: CASGQNYGYTF.